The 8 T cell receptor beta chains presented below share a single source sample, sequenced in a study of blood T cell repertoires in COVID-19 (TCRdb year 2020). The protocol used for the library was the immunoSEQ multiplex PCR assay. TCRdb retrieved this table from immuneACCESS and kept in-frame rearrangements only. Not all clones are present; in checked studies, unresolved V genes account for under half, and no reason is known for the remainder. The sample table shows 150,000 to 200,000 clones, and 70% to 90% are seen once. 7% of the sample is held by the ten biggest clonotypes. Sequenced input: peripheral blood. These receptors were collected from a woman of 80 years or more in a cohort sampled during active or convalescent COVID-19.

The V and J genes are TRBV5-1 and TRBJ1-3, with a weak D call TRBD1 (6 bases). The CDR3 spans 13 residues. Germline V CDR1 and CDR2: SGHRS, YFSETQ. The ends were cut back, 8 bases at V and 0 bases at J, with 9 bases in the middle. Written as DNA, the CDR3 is TGCGCCAGTAAACAGGGCTCTGGAAACACCATATATTTT. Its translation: CASKQGSGNTIYF.

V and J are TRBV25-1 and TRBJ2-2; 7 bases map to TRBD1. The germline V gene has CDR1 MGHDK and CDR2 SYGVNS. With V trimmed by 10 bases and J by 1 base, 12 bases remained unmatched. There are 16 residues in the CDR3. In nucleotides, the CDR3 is TGTGCCACCCCGCCTCCGGACAGGAAGAACACCGGGGAGCTGTTTTTT. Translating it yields CATPPPDRKNTGELFF.

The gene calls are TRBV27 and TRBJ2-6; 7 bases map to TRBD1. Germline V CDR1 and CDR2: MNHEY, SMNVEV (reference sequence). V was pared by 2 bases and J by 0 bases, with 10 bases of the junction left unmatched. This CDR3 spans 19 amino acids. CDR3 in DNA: TGTGCCAGCAGTTTAAATCTTAGGGGGCACAGCTCTGGGGCCAACGTCCTGACTTTC. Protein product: CASSLNLRGHSSGANVLTF.

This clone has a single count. The chain's CDR3 is CASSYSMVLYRSKFF. The CDR3 DNA reads as TGTGCCAGCAGTTACTCGATGGTTCTATACAGAAGCAAGTTCTTC. The V gene is TRBV6-2 or TRBV6-3, the J gene TRBJ2-1; no definite D call. This CDR3 region has 15 residues. Germline CDR1 MNHEY, CDR2 SVGEGT. V lost 0 bases and J 14 bases, leaving 20 bases between the germline ends.

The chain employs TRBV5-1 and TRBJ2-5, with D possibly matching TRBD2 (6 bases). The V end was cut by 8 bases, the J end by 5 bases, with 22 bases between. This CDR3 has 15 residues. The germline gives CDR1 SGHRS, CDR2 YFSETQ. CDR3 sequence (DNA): TGCGCCAGACTGGAGGGGATGATGTATGAGGAGACCCAGTACTTC. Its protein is CARLEGMMYEETQYF.

The DNA for the CDR3 is TGTGCCAGCAGCCGTTGGACAGGGAGCGCCAATGAGCAGTTCTTC. It translates to CASSRWTGSANEQFF. This rearrangement joins TRBV7-9 to TRBJ2-1; 8 nucleotides line up with TRBD1. The CDR3 runs 15 residues. Per germline, CDR1 SEHNR and CDR2 FQNEAQ (reference sequence). V lost 5 bases and J lost 6; bases outside the gene matches: 9.

CDR3 in amino acids: CASSLPGTYEQYF. The CDR3, as DNA: TGTGCCAGCAGCTTACCGGGAACCTACGAGCAGTACTTC. The chain carries TRBV5-4 and TRBJ2-7; D is perhaps TRBD2 (5 bases). Germline assignment: CDR1 SGHNT and CDR2 YYREEE (reference sequence). Trimming removed 2 bases from V and 2 bases from J, with 8 bases in between. This CDR3 contains 13 residues. The full variable domain, its missing parts supplied by reference TRBV5-4 and TRBJ2-7, is ETGVTQSPTHLIKTRGQQVTLRCSSQSGHNTVSWYQQALGQGPQFIFQYYREEENGRGNFPPRFSGLQFPNYSSELNVNALELDDSALYLCASSLPGTYEQYFGPGTRLTVT.

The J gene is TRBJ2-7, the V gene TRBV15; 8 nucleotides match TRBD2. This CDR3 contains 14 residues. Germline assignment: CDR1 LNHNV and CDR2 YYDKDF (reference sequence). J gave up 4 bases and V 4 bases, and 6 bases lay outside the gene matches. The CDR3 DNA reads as TGTGCCACCAGCAATGGACTAGCTCGGTACGAGCAGTACTTC. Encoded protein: CATSNGLARYEQYF.